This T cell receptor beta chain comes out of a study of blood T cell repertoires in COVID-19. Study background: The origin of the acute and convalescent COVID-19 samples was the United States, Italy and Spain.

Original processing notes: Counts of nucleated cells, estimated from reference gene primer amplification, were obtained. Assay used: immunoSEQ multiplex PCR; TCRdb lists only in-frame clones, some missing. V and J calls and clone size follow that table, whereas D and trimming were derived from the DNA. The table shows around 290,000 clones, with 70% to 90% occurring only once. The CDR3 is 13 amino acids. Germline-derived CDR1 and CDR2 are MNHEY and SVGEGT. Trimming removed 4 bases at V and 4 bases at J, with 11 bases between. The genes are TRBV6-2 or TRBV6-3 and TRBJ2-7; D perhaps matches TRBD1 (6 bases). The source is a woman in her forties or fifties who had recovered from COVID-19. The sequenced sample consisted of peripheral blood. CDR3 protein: CASSLWTAYEQYF. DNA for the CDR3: TGTGCCAGCAGTTTATGGACAGCTTACGAGCAGTACTTC.